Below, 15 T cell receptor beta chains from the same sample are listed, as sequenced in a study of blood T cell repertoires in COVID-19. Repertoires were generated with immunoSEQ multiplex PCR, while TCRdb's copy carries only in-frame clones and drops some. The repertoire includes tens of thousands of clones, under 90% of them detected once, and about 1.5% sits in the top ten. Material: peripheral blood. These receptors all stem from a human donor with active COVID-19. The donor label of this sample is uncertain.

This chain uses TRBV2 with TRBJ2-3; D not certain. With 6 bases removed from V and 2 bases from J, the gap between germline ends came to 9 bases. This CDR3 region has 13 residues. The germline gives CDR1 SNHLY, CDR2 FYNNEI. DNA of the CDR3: TGTGCCAGCAGCGCGAATCCCACAGATACGCAGTATTTT. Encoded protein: CASSANPTDTQYF.

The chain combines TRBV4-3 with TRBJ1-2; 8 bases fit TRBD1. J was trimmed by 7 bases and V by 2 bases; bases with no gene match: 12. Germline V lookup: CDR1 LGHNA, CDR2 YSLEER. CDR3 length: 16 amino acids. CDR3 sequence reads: CASSQIARTGSGGYTF. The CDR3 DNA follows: TGCGCCAGCAGCCAAATTGCCCGGACAGGGTCCGGTGGCTACACCTTC.

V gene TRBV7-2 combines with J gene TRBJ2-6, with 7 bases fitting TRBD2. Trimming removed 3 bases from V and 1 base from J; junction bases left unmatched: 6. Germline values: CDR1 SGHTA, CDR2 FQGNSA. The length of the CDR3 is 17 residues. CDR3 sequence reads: CASSFLPGGSGANVLTF. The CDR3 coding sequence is TGTGCCAGCAGCTTTCTACCGGGAGGTTCTGGGGCCAACGTCCTGACTTTC.

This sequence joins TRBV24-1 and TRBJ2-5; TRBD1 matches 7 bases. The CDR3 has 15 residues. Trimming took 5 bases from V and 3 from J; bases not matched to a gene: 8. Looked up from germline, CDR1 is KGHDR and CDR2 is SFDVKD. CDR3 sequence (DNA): TGTGCCACCAGTGCTACGACAGGGACAAAAGAGACCCAGTACTTC. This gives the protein CATSATTGTKETQYF.

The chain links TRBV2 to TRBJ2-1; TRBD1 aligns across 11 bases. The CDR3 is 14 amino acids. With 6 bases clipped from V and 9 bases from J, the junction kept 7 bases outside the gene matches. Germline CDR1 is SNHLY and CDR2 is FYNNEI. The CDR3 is CASRVDRGRGEQFF. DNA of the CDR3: TGTGCCAGCAGGGTGGACAGGGGGCGGGGTGAGCAGTTCTTC.

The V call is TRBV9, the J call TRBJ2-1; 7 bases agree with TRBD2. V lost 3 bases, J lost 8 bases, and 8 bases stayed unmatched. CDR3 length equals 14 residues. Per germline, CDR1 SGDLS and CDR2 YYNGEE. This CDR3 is CASSAISSGDEQFF. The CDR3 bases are TGTGCCAGCAGCGCGATCTCCAGCGGGGATGAGCAGTTCTTC.

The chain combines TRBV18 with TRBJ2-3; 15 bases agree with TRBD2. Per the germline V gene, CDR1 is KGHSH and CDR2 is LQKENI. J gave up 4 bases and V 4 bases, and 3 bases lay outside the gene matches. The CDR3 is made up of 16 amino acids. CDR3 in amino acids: CASSLRTSGGADTQYF. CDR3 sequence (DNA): TGTGCCAGCTCACTCCGGACTAGCGGGGGGGCAGATACGCAGTATTTT. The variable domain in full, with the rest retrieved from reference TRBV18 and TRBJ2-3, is NAGVMQNPRHLVRRRGQEARLRCSPMKGHSHVYWYRQLPEEGLKFMVYLQKENIIDESGMPKERFSAEFPKEGPSILRIQQVVRGDSAAYFCASSLRTSGGADTQYFGPGTRLTVL.

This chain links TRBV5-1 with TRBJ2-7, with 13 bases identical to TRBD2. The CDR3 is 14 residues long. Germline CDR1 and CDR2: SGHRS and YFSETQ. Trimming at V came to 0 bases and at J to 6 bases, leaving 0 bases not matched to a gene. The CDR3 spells CASSLGTSGGEQYF. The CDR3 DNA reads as TGCGCCAGCAGCTTGGGGACTAGCGGGGGCGAGCAGTACTTC.

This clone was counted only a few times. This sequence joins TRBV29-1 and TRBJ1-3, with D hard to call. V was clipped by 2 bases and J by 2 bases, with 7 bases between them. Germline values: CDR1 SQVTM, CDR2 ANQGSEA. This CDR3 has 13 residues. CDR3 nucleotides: TGCAGCGTTGAATCCGGGACTGGAAACACCATATATTTT. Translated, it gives CSVESGTGNTIYF.

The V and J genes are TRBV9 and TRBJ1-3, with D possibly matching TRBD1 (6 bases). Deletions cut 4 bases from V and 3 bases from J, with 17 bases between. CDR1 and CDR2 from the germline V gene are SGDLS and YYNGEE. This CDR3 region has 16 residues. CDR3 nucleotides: TGTGCCAGCAGCCCAGACCCGGGGGGCTTTGGAAACACCATATATTTT. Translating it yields CASSPDPGGFGNTIYF.

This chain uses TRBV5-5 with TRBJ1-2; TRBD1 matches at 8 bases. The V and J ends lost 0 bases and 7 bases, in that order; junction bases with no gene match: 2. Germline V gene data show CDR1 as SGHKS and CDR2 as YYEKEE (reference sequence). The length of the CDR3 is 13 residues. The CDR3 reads CASSLGTGSGYTF. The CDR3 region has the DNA TGTGCCAGCAGCTTGGGGACAGGGAGTGGCTACACCTTC. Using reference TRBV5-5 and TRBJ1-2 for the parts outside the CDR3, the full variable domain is DAGVTQSPTHLIKTRGQQVTLRCSPISGHKSVSWYQQVLGQGPQFIFQYYEKEERGRGNFPDRFSARQFPNYSSELNVNALLLGDSALYLCASSLGTGSGYTFGSGTRLTVV.

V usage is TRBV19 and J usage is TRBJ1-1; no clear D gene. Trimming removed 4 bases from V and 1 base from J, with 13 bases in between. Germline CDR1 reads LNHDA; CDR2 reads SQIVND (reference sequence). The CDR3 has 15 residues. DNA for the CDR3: TGTGCCAGTAGTACCGGTGGGCTGGCGAACACTGAAGCTTTCTTT. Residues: CASSTGGLANTEAFF.

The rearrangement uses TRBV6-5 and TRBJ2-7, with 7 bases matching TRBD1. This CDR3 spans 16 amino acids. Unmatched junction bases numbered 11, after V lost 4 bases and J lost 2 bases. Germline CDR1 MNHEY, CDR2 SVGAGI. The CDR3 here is CASSSTNWQGAYEQYF. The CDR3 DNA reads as TGTGCCAGCAGTTCCACCAATTGGCAGGGGGCCTACGAGCAGTACTTC.

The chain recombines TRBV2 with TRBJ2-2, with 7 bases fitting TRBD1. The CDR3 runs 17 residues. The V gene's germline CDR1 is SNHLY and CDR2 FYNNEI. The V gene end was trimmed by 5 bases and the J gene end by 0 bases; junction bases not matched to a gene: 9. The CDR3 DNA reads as TGTGCCAGCAGTTCCGTGGCAGGGGGAGCGAACACCGGGGAGCTGTTTTTT. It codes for CASSSVAGGANTGELFF. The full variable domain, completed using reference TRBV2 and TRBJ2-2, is EPEVTQTPSHQVTQMGQEVILRCVPISNHLYFYWYRQILGQKVEFLVSFYNNEISEKSEIFDDQFSVERPDGSNFTLKIRSTKLEDSAMYFCASSSVAGGANTGELFFGEGSRLTVL.

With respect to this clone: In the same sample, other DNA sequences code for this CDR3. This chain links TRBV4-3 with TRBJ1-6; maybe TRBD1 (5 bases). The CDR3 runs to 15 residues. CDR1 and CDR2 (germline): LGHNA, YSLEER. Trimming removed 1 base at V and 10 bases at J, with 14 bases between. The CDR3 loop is CASSQVGGLGSPLHF. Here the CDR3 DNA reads TGCGCCAGCAGCCAAGTTGGGGGGTTGGGGTCACCCCTCCACTTT.